The 24 T cell receptor beta chains below come from one sample, sequenced in a study of CD8 T cells in ankylosing spondylitis. General observations from the study: Blood from ankylosing spondylitis patients appeared to carry a characteristic roughly 8-variant TCR beta motif.

One entry per CDR3 protein results from TCRdb running MiXCR on the 5' RACE reads. The sample has about 200,000 distinct CDR3 sequences, about 7% seen once. These receptors' targets are unknown. The material sequenced was blood, either unsorted or a sorted T cell fraction (not recorded which). These receptors were obtained from a male donor with ankylosing spondylitis.

This clonotype was observed many times. The chain employs TRBV19 and TRBJ2-5; 11 bases match TRBD2. CDR1 is LNHDA, CDR2 SQIVND, per germline (reference sequence). The CDR3 spans 16 residues. After removal of 6 bases from V and 4 bases from J, the junction contained 10 bases not matched to a gene. Written as DNA, the CDR3 is TGTGCCAGTAGCGGCAAACTAGCGGGGGAGGGAGAGACCCAGTACTTC. Its translation: CASSGKLAGEGETQYF.

V is TRBV11-2 and J is TRBJ1-1; TRBD1 might be the D (5 bases). This CDR3 region has 15 residues. From germline, CDR1 is SGHAT and CDR2 FQNNGV. V lost 1 base to trimming and J lost 4 bases, with 13 bases between them. The CDR3 DNA sequence: TGTGCCAGCAGCTTAGTGGGGGGAATAGGCACTGAAGCTTTCTTT. It specifies CASSLVGGIGTEAFF.

This clonotype showed up many times. CDR3 sequence: CASSLKLAEQFF. CDR3 nucleotide sequence: TGTGCCAGCAGCTTAAAGCTAGCGGAGCAGTTCTTC. The V gene is TRBV7-9, the J gene TRBJ2-1, with a possible D match to TRBD2 (6 bases). From germline, CDR1 is SEHNR and CDR2 FQNEAQ (reference sequence). The V gene lost 2 bases and the J gene lost 10 bases, with 9 bases spanning the gap. The CDR3 totals 12 residues.

The rearrangement joins TRBV28 to TRBJ2-3; 11 bases are shared with TRBD2. Germline lookup yields CDR1 MDHEN and CDR2 SYDVKM. The V and J ends lost 5 bases and 6 bases, in that order; junction bases with no gene match: 16. This CDR3 spans 18 amino acids. The CDR3 nucleotides are TGTGCCAGCAGTACCCCCGGCCTAGCGGGGGGTCTATCGGATACGCAGTATTTT. It yields the protein CASSTPGLAGGLSDTQYF. The full variable domain, completed using reference TRBV28 and TRBJ2-3, is DVKVTQSSRYLVKRTGEKVFLECVQDMDHENMFWYRQDPGLGLRLIYFSYDVKMKEKGDIPEGYSVSREKKERFSLILESASTNQTSMYLCASSTPGLAGGLSDTQYFGPGTRLTVL.

This clonotype was observed at least ten times. V and J are TRBV7-2 and TRBJ1-1, with TRBD1 as a possible D gene (5 bases). Trimming stripped 5 bases from V and 0 bases from J, with 13 bases between. The CDR3 loop spans 15 amino acids. The germline gives CDR1 SGHTA, CDR2 FQGNSA. The CDR3 sequence is CASSVRQFMNTEAFF. The CDR3 DNA sequence: TGTGCCAGCAGCGTACGACAGTTCATGAACACTGAAGCTTTCTTT.

This clonotype was seen ten or more times. The chain has TRBV5-6 and TRBJ2-7; TRBD1 agrees at 8 bases. Germline loops: CDR1 SGHDT, CDR2 YYEEEE. The CDR3 loop spans 16 amino acids. Trimming cost V 3 bases and J 6 bases; bases outside gene matches: 14. CDR3 sequence (DNA): TGTGCCAGCAGCTGCCCCACTGGACAGGGAACATGCGAGCAGTACTTC. Translation gives CASSCPTGQGTCEQYF.

This clonotype was seen ten or more times. V is TRBV5-1 and J is TRBJ2-7; no clear D. Germline assignment: CDR1 SGHRS and CDR2 YFSETQ. The CDR3 loop spans 15 amino acids. The germline V and J ends were trimmed by 2 bases and 0 bases, with 12 bases remaining between them. Here the CDR3 DNA reads TGCGCCAGCAGCTTTCGATCCATGAGCTCCTACGAGCAGTACTTC. Translated: CASSFRSMSSYEQYF.

Notes on this clonotype: With a much larger clone just one base away, this may be a read error. The chain is built from TRBV12-3 or TRBV12-4 and TRBJ1-5, with D uncertain. CDR3 length equals 12 residues. The CDR3 protein is CASSFVGQHQHF. CDR3 bases: TGTGCCAGCAGTTTTGTGGGTCAGCACCAGCATTTT.

The J gene is TRBJ2-3, the V gene TRBV27, with 7 bases identical to TRBD2. Germline CDR1 is MNHEY and CDR2 is SMNVEV (reference sequence). Trimming removed 7 bases from V and 8 bases from J; junction bases left unmatched: 6. This CDR3 has 12 amino acids. CDR3 loop: CASTPGGSTQYF. The CDR3 DNA is TGTGCCAGCACCCCGGGGGGAAGTACGCAGTATTTT.

This clonotype was picked up one time. It may be a read error: a sequence one base away is much more abundant. CDR3 sequence reads: CASSLARSGNAIYF. DNA of the CDR3: TGTGCCAGCAGCTTGGCGAGGTCTGGAAACGCCATATATTTT. The V call is TRBV5-5, the J call TRBJ1-3; D unclear. The CDR3 contains 14 residues. Germline loops: CDR1 SGHKS, CDR2 YYEKEE (reference sequence).

This clonotype occurred many times. The chain employs TRBV15 and TRBJ1-2; D call uncertain. The germline V gene has CDR1 LNHNV and CDR2 YYDKDF (reference sequence). There are 14 residues in the CDR3. V dropped 2 bases and J dropped 3 bases, with 10 bases sitting between them. CDR3 nucleotides: TGTGCCACCAGCAGAAACATCGCCGACTATGGCTACACCTTC. This codes for CATSRNIADYGYTF.

This clonotype came up a few times. The V call is TRBV19, the J call TRBJ1-1, with D unclear. V gave up 7 bases and J gave up 0 bases, with 12 bases separating them. The CDR3 is 14 amino acids. The germline V gene has CDR1 LNHDA and CDR2 SQIVND (reference sequence). The CDR3 sequence: CASKTRTVNTEAFF. CDR3 sequence (DNA): TGTGCCAGTAAAACCAGGACGGTGAACACTGAAGCTTTCTTT. Combining the CDR3 with reference TRBV19 and TRBJ1-1 gives the whole variable domain DGGITQSPKYLFRKEGQNVTLSCEQNLNHDAMYWYRQDPGQGLRLIYYSQIVNDFQKGDIAEGYSVSREKKESFPLTVTSAQKNPTAFYLCASKTRTVNTEAFFGQGTRLTVV.

This clonotype was recorded many times. The V call is TRBV27, the J call TRBJ2-1; 7 positions match TRBD1. Trimming removed 3 bases from V and 4 bases from J; junction bases left unmatched: 3. This CDR3 is 14 amino acids long. The germline gives CDR1 MNHEY, CDR2 SMNVEV (reference sequence). CDR3 DNA sequence: TGTGCCAGCAGTTTTGGGACAGTTTACAATGAGCAGTTCTTC. Residues: CASSFGTVYNEQFF.

The table lists this clonotype with many counts. This sequence joins TRBV28 and TRBJ2-7; possible D gene TRBD1, 5 bases. The CDR3 length is 14 residues. The V end lost 6 bases, the J end lost 0 bases, and 12 bases lay between the germline ends. Germline V gene sequence: CDR1 MDHEN, CDR2 SYDVKM. CDR3 in amino acids: CASSPTAISYEQYF. In DNA, the CDR3 is TGTGCCAGCAGCCCGACAGCGATCTCCTACGAGCAGTACTTC.

This clonotype was seen repeatedly, ten times or more. This rearrangement joins TRBV5-6 to TRBJ2-7; unclear D gene. The germline CDR1 and CDR2 sequences are SGHDT and YYEEEE. The V end lost 5 bases, the J end lost 6 bases, and 12 bases lay between the germline ends. The CDR3 extends over 12 amino acids. The chain's CDR3 is CASRPPSGEQYF. The CDR3 DNA is TGTGCCAGCAGACCCCCGAGTGGCGAGCAGTACTTC.

The genes are TRBV29-1 and TRBJ1-2; 7 nucleotides agree with TRBD1. Germline V lookup: CDR1 SQVTM, CDR2 ANQGSEA. With 7 bases clipped from V and 3 bases from J, the junction kept 2 bases outside the gene matches. The CDR3 is 11 residues long. The CDR3 DNA sequence: TGCAGCGCCGGACAGGACTATGGCTACACCTTC. Translating it yields CSAGQDYGYTF.

This clonotype was counted a few times. The V call is TRBV20-1, the J call TRBJ2-1; 10 bases are shared with TRBD2. J was trimmed by 9 bases and V by 0 bases; bases with no gene match: 8. The CDR3 has 15 residues. The germline V gene has CDR1 DFQATT and CDR2 SNEGSKA (reference sequence). The CDR3 DNA is TGCAGTGCTAGAGATGGGTCTAGCGGGAGTCGTGAGCAGTTCTTC. Translating it yields CSARDGSSGSREQFF.

The CDR3 sequence is CSAGRDRAFSPLHF. The CDR3 DNA is TGCAGTGCTGGCCGGGACAGGGCATTTTCACCCCTCCACTTT. This chain joins TRBV20-1 and TRBJ1-6, with 9 positions matching TRBD1. The germline gives CDR1 DFQATT, CDR2 SNEGSKA (reference sequence). The CDR3 has 14 residues. Germline trimming cut 5 bases from V and 9 bases from J; bases unmatched to any gene: 8.

This clonotype was detected ten times or more. The chain combines TRBV5-1 with TRBJ1-5; 7 bases map to TRBD1. CDR3 length equals 14 residues. CDR1 and CDR2 from the germline V gene are SGHRS and YFSETQ. The junction had 4 bases not matched to a gene; V was cut back by 3 bases and J by 4 bases. The CDR3 region has the DNA TGCGCCAGCAGCTCATCAGGGGGAAATCAGCCCCAGCATTTT. This gives the protein CASSSSGGNQPQHF.

Note on this clonotype: Possible read error: a much larger clone is one base away. The chain links TRBV4-2 to TRBJ1-3; possible D gene TRBD1, 5 bases. This CDR3 is built from 16 residues. Germline-derived CDR1 and CDR2 are LGHNA and YNFKEQ. CDR3 bases: TGTGCCAGCAGCCAAGATCCGGGTCCCGGGGGAAACACCAAATATTTT. Translating gives CASSQDPGPGGNTKYF.

V and J are TRBV11-2 and TRBJ1-6, with D possibly TRBD1 on 5 matching bases. V was pared by 1 base and J by 7 bases, with 20 bases between. CDR3 length equals 18 residues. Germline V CDR1 and CDR2: SGHAT, FQNNGV. The CDR3 DNA follows: TGTGCCAGCAGCTTAGGACAGCGGACGACTTTTGGCAATTCACCCCTCCACTTT. Its protein is CASSLGQRTTFGNSPLHF.

Ten or more counts support this clonotype. This rearrangement joins TRBV5-1 to TRBJ2-5, with D perhaps given as TRBD1 or TRBD2 (5 bases each). The CDR3 totals 16 residues. V lost 4 bases to trimming and J lost 2 bases, with 18 bases between them. Per germline, CDR1 SGHRS and CDR2 YFSETQ. The CDR3 is CASSLGPKRGQETQYF. The DNA for the CDR3 is TGCGCCAGCAGCCTCGGGCCCAAGAGGGGACAAGAGACCCAGTACTTC. Based on the CDR3 plus reference TRBV5-1 and TRBJ2-5, the full variable domain is KAGVTQTPRYLIKTRGQQVTLSCSPISGHRSVSWYQQTPGQGLQFLFEYFSETQRNKGNFPGRFSGRQFSNSRSEMNVSTLELGDSALYLCASSLGPKRGQETQYFGPGTRLLVL.

Comment on this clonotype: A read error is possible here, since a much larger clone lies one base away. This chain joins TRBV28 and TRBJ1-5; D call uncertain. The CDR3 covers 14 residues. Germline V CDR1 and CDR2: MDHEN, SYDVKM. The germline V and J ends were trimmed by 8 bases and 7 bases, with 18 bases remaining between them. CDR3 coding DNA: TGTGCCAGCGCCCAAGCCTTCACGAAACAGCCCCAGCATTTT. This sequence encodes CASAQAFTKQPQHF.

This clonotype was recorded many times. V is TRBV5-6 and J is TRBJ1-5, with TRBD1 identical over 9 bases. The length of the CDR3 is 13 residues. The germline V gene encodes CDR1 SGHDT and CDR2 YYEEEE. Trimming cost V 4 bases and J 7 bases; bases outside gene matches: 3. CDR3 nucleotides: TGTGCCAGCAGCGCGGACAGGGGACAGCCCCAGCATTTT. Its protein product is CASSADRGQPQHF.